This T cell receptor beta chain is drawn from a study of shared T cell receptors in the human thymus. The repertoire was sequenced with immunoSEQ multiplex PCR; TCRdb's copy has only in-frame clones and lacks some. Seen here are hundreds of thousands of clones, around 78% observed once, and the top ten hold 0.01% to 0.015%. Another study also made use of these data, one on human thymus T cells. From that second work: It was healthy Finnish infants having corrective surgery for congenital heart defects who were the donors. Thymic samples were excised during corrective heart operations. What appeared biased in thymic and blood repertoires was the usage of V and J genes. Related research described thymic repertoires that were highly overlapping among unrelated individuals.

The sequence was collected from a boy under three years old with a congenital heart defect. The source material was thymocytes.

The CDR3, as DNA: TGTGCCAGCAGCCCGACAGGGGTAGACACCTACGAGCAGTACTTC. Its translation is CASSPTGVDTYEQYF. The chain joins TRBV7-2 to TRBJ2-7, with 8 nucleotides matching TRBD1. J gave up 2 bases and V 5 bases, and 8 bases lay outside the gene matches. The CDR3 runs 15 residues. Germline CDR1 reads SGHTA; CDR2 reads FQGNSA. Supplemented by reference TRBV7-2 and TRBJ2-7, the full variable domain reads GAGVSQSPSNKVTEKGKDVELRCDPISGHTALYWYRQSLGQGLEFLIYFQGNSAPDKSGLPSDRFSAERTGGSVSTLTIQRTQQEDSAVYLCASSPTGVDTYEQYFGPGTRLTVT.